A single sample gave rise to the 15 T cell receptor beta chains below, sequenced in a study of CD8 T cells in Susac syndrome. A quantity of about 0.45 to 1 ug RNA underwent reverse transcription using random hexamers. TCRdb used MiXCR to reprocess the immunoSEQ multiplex PCR reads, holding one entry per CDR3 protein. The profile shows 160,000 or so distinct CDR3 sequences, about 92% of them singletons. The source material was CD4+ T cells from PBMCs. All receptors derive from a human donor in good health.

The rearrangement uses TRBV7-9 and TRBJ1-1; D is perhaps TRBD1 (5 bases). The germline V gene has CDR1 SEHNR and CDR2 FQNEAQ (reference sequence). The CDR3 spans 14 residues. The V end lost 5 bases, the J end lost 11 bases, and 21 bases lay between the germline ends. Here the CDR3 reads CASSHQAGALLAFF. CDR3 DNA sequence: TGTGCCAGCAGCCACCAGGCCGGGGCCCTATTGGCTTTCTTT.

V is TRBV19 and J is TRBJ2-3, with D tentatively TRBD2 (6 bases). This CDR3 is 14 amino acids long. The V gene lost 1 base and the J gene lost 1 base, with 6 bases spanning the gap. Per the germline V gene, CDR1 is LNHDA and CDR2 is SQIVND (reference sequence). This chain's CDR3 is CASSIAGGTDTQYF. As DNA, the CDR3 is TGTGCCAGTAGTATAGCGGGGGGCACAGATACGCAGTATTTT.

This clonotype has just a few counts. J is TRBJ2-7 and V is TRBV7-9; 10 nucleotides match TRBD1. The ends lost 5 bases at V and 2 bases at J; junction bases unmatched: 6. Germline lookup yields CDR1 SEHNR and CDR2 FQNEAQ (reference sequence). There are 15 residues in the CDR3. The CDR3 is CASSAGTGAAYEQYF. The CDR3 DNA reads TGTGCCAGCAGCGCCGGGACAGGGGCCGCCTACGAGCAGTACTTC.

The chain combines TRBV24-1 with TRBJ2-2; 12 nucleotides match TRBD1. The CDR3 is 19 residues long. V shed 9 bases, J shed 3 bases, and the junction held 16 bases outside the gene matches. CDR1 is KGHDR, CDR2 SFDVKD, per germline. This CDR3 reads CATHKGDRGQGGYTGELFF. The CDR3 DNA reads as TGTGCCACCCATAAGGGGGACAGGGGGCAGGGGGGTTACACCGGGGAGCTGTTTTTT.

The chain has TRBV7-2 and TRBJ2-1; 10 bases align to TRBD1. Germline assignment: CDR1 SGHTA and CDR2 FQGNSA. J gave up 7 bases and V 5 bases, and 11 bases lay outside the gene matches. The CDR3 spans 16 residues. The CDR3 reads CASSLWGTGAENEQFF. CDR3 nucleotides: TGTGCCAGCAGCCTCTGGGGGACAGGGGCGGAAAATGAGCAGTTCTTC.

V usage is TRBV7-9 and J usage is TRBJ2-5; 9 bases align to TRBD1. Germline V gene data show CDR1 as SEHNR and CDR2 as FQNEAQ (reference sequence). V lost 3 bases to trimming and J lost 5 bases; unmatched junction nucleotides: 4. This CDR3 has 14 residues. CDR3 sequence reads: CASSFGTGLETQYF. The CDR3 DNA reads as TGTGCCAGCAGCTTCGGGACAGGGCTGGAGACCCAGTACTTC.

The chain couples TRBV6-1 to TRBJ2-3; 8 positions match TRBD2. There are 14 residues in the CDR3. From germline, CDR1 is MNHNS and CDR2 SASEGT. J lost 4 bases, V lost 8 bases, and 8 bases had no gene match. CDR3 bases: TGTGCCAGCGGAGCGGGAGAAGTGGCAGATACGCAGTATTTT. It codes for CASGAGEVADTQYF.

The genes are TRBV6-1 and TRBJ1-6; 11 bases are a match to TRBD1. CDR3 length equals 15 residues. Trimming took 7 bases from V and 6 from J; bases not matched to a gene: 5. Germline assignment: CDR1 MNHNS and CDR2 SASEGT. The CDR3 DNA reads TGTGCCAGCACCGGACAGGGGGCGTCTAATTCACCCCTCCACTTT. This sequence encodes CASTGQGASNSPLHF.

The table lists this clonotype with a count of one. Here the CDR3 reads CASSPRTEETQYF. CDR3 nucleotide sequence: TGTGCCAGTAGTCCTCGGACGGAAGAGACCCAGTACTTC. The chain combines TRBV19 with TRBJ2-5; D is undetermined. There are 13 residues in the CDR3. The germline V and J ends were trimmed by 5 bases and 3 bases, with 10 bases remaining between them. Germline V gene lookup returns CDR1 LNHDA and CDR2 SQIVND (reference sequence).

J is TRBJ1-1 and V is TRBV25-1; D gene ambiguous. The V end lost 3 bases, the J end lost 6 bases, and 14 bases lay between the germline ends. The CDR3 is 14 amino acids. CDR1 is MGHDK, CDR2 SYGVNS, per germline. In nucleotides, the CDR3 is TGTGCCAGCAGTGACAGGTTTCCGTCCTCTGAAGCTTTCTTT. Protein product: CASSDRFPSSEAFF.

The chain employs TRBV5-1 and TRBJ1-1; unclear D gene. Trimming took 3 bases from V and 6 from J, leaving 15 bases between them. CDR3 length equals 14 residues. Germline CDR1 is SGHRS and CDR2 is YFSETQ. CDR3 loop: CASSSGYRAPEAFF. The CDR3 DNA follows: TGCGCCAGCAGCTCGGGATATAGGGCCCCTGAAGCTTTCTTT.

The rearrangement joins TRBV6-2 or TRBV6-3 to TRBJ2-4; perhaps TRBD2 as D (6 bases). Germline V gene lookup returns CDR1 MNHEY and CDR2 SVGEGT. The CDR3 has 16 amino acids. V was pared by 2 bases and J by 0 bases, with 11 bases between. The CDR3 DNA is TGTGCCAGCAGTTACGGAGGGGCCCTAGCCAAAAACATTCAGTACTTC. Amino acid sequence: CASSYGGALAKNIQYF.

V gene TRBV6-1 combines with J gene TRBJ2-3; TRBD2 agrees at 7 bases. This CDR3 has 15 amino acids. CDR1 and CDR2 from the germline V gene are MNHNS and SASEGT. The CDR3 protein is CAVSPRLADGDTQYF. The CDR3 DNA sequence: TGTGCAGTCTCCCCAAGGCTAGCGGATGGTGATACGCAGTATTTT.

This clonotype was observed a single time. The V call is TRBV11-2, the J call TRBJ2-5; D is uncertain. This CDR3 has 15 amino acids. The germline V gene encodes CDR1 SGHAT and CDR2 FQNNGV. Trimming stripped 5 bases from V and 0 bases from J, with 13 bases between. The CDR3 DNA follows: TGTGCCAGCAGCCCCCTGGGGAACTACCAAGAGACCCAGTACTTC. Translating gives CASSPLGNYQETQYF. Complete variable domain (other parts from reference TRBV11-2 and TRBJ2-5): EAGVAQSPRYKIIEKRQSVAFWCNPISGHATLYWYQQILGQGPKLLIQFQNNGVVDDSQLPKDRFSAERLKGVDSTLKIQPAKLEDSAVYLCASSPLGNYQETQYFGPGTRLLVL.

This clonotype was counted a few times. V is TRBV7-2 and J is TRBJ2-2; D is unclear. The V end lost 1 base, the J end lost 6 bases, and 3 bases lay between the germline ends. From germline, CDR1 is SGHTA and CDR2 FQGNSA. This CDR3 has 12 amino acids. CDR3 amino acids: CASSLVSGELFF. Written as DNA, the CDR3 is TGTGCCAGCAGCTTAGTCTCCGGGGAGCTGTTTTTT.